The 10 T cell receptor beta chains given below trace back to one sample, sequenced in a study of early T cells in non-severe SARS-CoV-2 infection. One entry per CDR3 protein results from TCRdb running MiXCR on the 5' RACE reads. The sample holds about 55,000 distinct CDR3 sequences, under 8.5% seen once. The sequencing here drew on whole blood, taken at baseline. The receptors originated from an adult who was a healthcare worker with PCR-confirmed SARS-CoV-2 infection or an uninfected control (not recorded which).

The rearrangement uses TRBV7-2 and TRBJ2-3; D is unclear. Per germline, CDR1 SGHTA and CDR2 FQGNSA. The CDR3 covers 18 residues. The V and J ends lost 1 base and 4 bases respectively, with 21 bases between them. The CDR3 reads CASSLVGKQGLEADTQYF. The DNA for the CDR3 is TGTGCCAGCAGCTTAGTGGGGAAGCAAGGGCTAGAGGCAGATACGCAGTATTTT.

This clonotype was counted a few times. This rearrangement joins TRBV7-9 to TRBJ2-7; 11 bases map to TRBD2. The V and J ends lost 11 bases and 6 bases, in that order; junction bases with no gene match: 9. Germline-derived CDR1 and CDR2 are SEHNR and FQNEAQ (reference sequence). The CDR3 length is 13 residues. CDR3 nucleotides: TGTGCCGGCCAAGAGGGGACTAGCGGCGAGCAGTACTTC. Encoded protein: CAGQEGTSGEQYF.

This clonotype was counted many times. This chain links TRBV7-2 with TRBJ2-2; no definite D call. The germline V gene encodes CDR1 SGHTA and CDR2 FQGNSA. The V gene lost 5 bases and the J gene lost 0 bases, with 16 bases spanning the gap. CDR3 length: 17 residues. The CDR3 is CASSPSESATNTGELFF. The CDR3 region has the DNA TGTGCCAGCAGCCCTAGTGAAAGCGCGACGAACACCGGGGAGCTGTTTTTT.

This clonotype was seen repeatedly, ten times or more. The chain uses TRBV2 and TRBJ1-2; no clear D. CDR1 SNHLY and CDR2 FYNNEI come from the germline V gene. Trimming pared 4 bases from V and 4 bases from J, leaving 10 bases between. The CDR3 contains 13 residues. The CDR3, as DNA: TGTGCCAGCAGTGGTTCGACTCTCTATGGCTACACCTTC. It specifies CASSGSTLYGYTF. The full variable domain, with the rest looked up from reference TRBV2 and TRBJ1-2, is EPEVTQTPSHQVTQMGQEVILRCVPISNHLYFYWYRQILGQKVEFLVSFYNNEISEKSEIFDDQFSVERPDGSNFTLKIRSTKLEDSAMYFCASSGSTLYGYTFGSGTRLTVV.

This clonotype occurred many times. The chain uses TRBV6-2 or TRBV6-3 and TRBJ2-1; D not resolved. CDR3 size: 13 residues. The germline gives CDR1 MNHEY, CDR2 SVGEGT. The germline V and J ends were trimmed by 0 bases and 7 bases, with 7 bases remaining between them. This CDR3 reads CASSYSRFNEQFF. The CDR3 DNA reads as TGTGCCAGCAGTTACTCCCGGTTTAATGAGCAGTTCTTC.

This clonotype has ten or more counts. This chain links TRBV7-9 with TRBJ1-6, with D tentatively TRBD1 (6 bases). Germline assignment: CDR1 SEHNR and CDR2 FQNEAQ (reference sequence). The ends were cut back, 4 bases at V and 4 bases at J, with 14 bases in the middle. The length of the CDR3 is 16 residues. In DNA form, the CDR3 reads TGTGCCAGCAGCTCGACCTCGACAGGTTATAATTCACCCCTCCACTTT. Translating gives CASSSTSTGYNSPLHF.

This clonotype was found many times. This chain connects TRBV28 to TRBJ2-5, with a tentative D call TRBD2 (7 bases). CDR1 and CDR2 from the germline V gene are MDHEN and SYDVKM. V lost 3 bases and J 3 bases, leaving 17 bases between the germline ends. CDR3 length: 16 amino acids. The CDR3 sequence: CASSFPKGGPEETQYF. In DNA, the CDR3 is TGTGCCAGCAGTTTCCCTAAGGGGGGGCCGGAAGAGACCCAGTACTTC.

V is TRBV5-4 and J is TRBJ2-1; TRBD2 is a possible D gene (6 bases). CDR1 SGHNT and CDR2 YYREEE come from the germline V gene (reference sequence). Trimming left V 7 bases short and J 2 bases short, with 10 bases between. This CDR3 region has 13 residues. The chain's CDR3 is CASGGGTYNEQFF. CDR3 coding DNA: TGTGCCAGCGGCGGCGGGACCTACAATGAGCAGTTCTTC.

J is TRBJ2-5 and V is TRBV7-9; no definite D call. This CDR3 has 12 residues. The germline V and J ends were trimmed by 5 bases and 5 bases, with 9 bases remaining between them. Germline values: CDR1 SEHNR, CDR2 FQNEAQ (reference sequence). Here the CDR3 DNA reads TGTGCCAGCAGCCCGGACGGGGAGACCCAGTACTTC. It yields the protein CASSPDGETQYF. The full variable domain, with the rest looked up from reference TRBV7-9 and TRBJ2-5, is DTGVSQNPRHKITKRGQNVTFRCDPISEHNRLYWYRQTLGQGPEFLTYFQNEAQLEKSRLLSDRFSAERPKGSFSTLEIQRTEQGDSAMYLCASSPDGETQYFGPGTRLLVL.

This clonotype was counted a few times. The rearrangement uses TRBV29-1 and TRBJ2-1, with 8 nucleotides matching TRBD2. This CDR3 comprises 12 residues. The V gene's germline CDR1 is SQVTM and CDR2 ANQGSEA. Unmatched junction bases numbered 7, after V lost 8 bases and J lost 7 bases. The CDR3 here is CSIRPGGNEQFF. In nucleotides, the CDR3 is TGCAGCATCCGTCCGGGGGGGAATGAGCAGTTCTTC.